There are many counts of the clone carrying this T cell receptor (beta chain). Its antigen is not known. The CDR3 consists of 16 residues. Germline assignment: CDR1 SGHRS and CDR2 YFSETQ. J gave up 4 bases and V 6 bases, and 12 bases lay outside the gene matches. One entry per CDR3 protein, called by TCRdb with MiXCR from the 5' RACE reads. This table has a few hundred thousand distinct CDR3 sequences, around 9.7% appearing once. This sample stems from a study of identical twins. Notes on the study in general: Diverse VJ usage suggested most zero-insertion clonotypes were not invariant T cells. Rather than following the same donors, the conclusions depended on cross-sectional statistical analysis.

This chain connects TRBV5-1 to TRBJ2-3; 9 nucleotides agree with TRBD2. The receptor comes from a woman aged 50 to 60 in good health. Sequences were obtained from naive T cells sorted from blood. For the CDR3, the DNA is TGCGCCAGCACCTATCGAGCAGCGGGAGGTTCAGATACGCAGTATTTT. Its translation: CASTYRAAGGSDTQYF.